The 31 T cell receptor beta chains presented below share a single source sample, sequenced in a study of blood T cells in healthy people across ages. PCR was performed a second time for about 7 to 12 cycles using a sample-barcoded 5' primer and a J-beta primer mix. One entry per CDR3 protein, called by TCRdb with MiXCR from the 5' RACE reads. The table shows fewer than 1.5 million distinct CDR3 sequences, with 42% occurring only once. Sequencing was carried out using blood. The receptor set was obtained from a woman younger than 35 in good health.

This clonotype has a count of ten or more. One end of the junction does not line up with germline, which may come from a read error. V gene TRBV12-3 or TRBV12-4 combines with J gene TRBJ2-3; no clear D. CDR3 size: 12 residues. The chain's CDR3 is CASSSRTDTQYF. The CDR3 coding sequence is TGCGCCAGCAGCTCTCGCACAGATACGCAGTATTTT.

The chain recombines TRBV6-5 with TRBJ2-5, with no clear D. The CDR3 contains 15 residues. V was shortened by 4 bases and J by 11 bases, with 23 bases between the two germline ends. Germline loops: CDR1 MNHEY, CDR2 SVGAGI. CDR3 amino acids: CASSLRPEPGNEQYF. CDR3 DNA sequence: TGTGCCAGCAGTTTACGGCCGGAACCTGGGAATGAGCAGTACTTC.

This chain connects TRBV28 to TRBJ2-2, with TRBD1 matching over 8 bases. Unmatched junction bases numbered 7, after V lost 3 bases and J lost 1 base. Germline loops: CDR1 MDHEN, CDR2 SYDVKM. The CDR3 extends over 17 amino acids. CDR3 sequence: CASSFPLTGVNTGELFF. The CDR3 nucleotides read TGTGCCAGCAGTTTCCCCCTGACAGGGGTGAACACCGGGGAGCTGTTTTTT.

This clonotype was counted only a few times. A read error may explain this, as a much larger clone is one base away. V is TRBV10-3 and J is TRBJ2-1; possibly TRBD2 for D (5 bases). The J call may be wrong; the DNA end is better matched by TRBJ2-7. This CDR3 has 18 amino acids. Looked up from germline, CDR1 is ENHRY and CDR2 is SYGVKD. CDR3 protein: CAISESTGKRKGYNEQYF. CDR3 nucleotides: TGTGCCATCAGTGAGTCGACGGGGAAGCGGAAGGGATACAATGAGCAGTACTTC.

The genes are TRBV7-9 and TRBJ2-4; a weak D match, TRBD1 (5 bases). V lost 5 bases to trimming and J lost 3 bases, with 11 bases between them. Germline-derived CDR1 and CDR2 are SEHNR and FQNEAQ (reference sequence). The CDR3 length is 14 residues. The CDR3 sequence is CASSDTGVKNIQYF. The CDR3 DNA follows: TGTGCCAGCAGCGACACAGGCGTCAAAAACATTCAGTACTTC.

This clonotype occurred a few times. The V gene is TRBV7-9, the J gene TRBJ2-7; D gene uncertain. Between the trimmed V and J ends, which lost 5 bases and 2 bases, there was a span of 7 bases. This CDR3 comprises 12 residues. Germline V CDR1 and CDR2: SEHNR, FQNEAQ (reference sequence). This CDR3 reads CASSPAPYEQYF. DNA for the CDR3: TGTGCCAGCAGCCCCGCCCCCTACGAGCAGTACTTC.

The chain combines TRBV6-1 with TRBJ2-6; 12 positions match TRBD2. This CDR3 spans 19 amino acids. V lost 0 bases, J lost 1 base, and 4 bases stayed unmatched. In germline, CDR1 is MNHNS, CDR2 SASEGT. This CDR3 reads CASSEARLAGGSGANVLTF. CDR3 DNA: TGTGCCAGCAGTGAAGCCCGGCTAGCGGGAGGGTCTGGGGCCAACGTCCTGACTTTC.

In this sample, this clonotype turned up a few times. The gene calls are TRBV2 and TRBJ2-1; 10 nucleotides agree with TRBD2. Germline CDR1 SNHLY, CDR2 FYNNEI. V dropped 8 bases and J dropped 0; count of bases not matched to a gene: 7. The CDR3 is 16 amino acids. CDR3 nucleotide sequence: TGTGCCAGCGAAGGGACTAGCGAAATCTCCTACAATGAGCAGTTCTTC. It translates to CASEGTSEISYNEQFF. Complete variable domain (other parts from reference TRBV2 and TRBJ2-1): EPEVTQTPSHQVTQMGQEVILRCVPISNHLYFYWYRQILGQKVEFLVSFYNNEISEKSEIFDDQFSVERPDGSNFTLKIRSTKLEDSAMYFCASEGTSEISYNEQFFGPGTRLTVL.

This sequence joins TRBV2 and TRBJ1-2; D unclear. The CDR3 covers 14 residues. The germline CDR1 and CDR2 sequences are SNHLY and FYNNEI. V shed 5 bases and J shed 4 bases, with 14 bases lying between them. CDR3 DNA: TGTGCCAGCAGTAGTACTACACGAAGCTATGGCTACACCTTC. It is translated as CASSSTTRSYGYTF. The variable domain in full, with the rest retrieved from reference TRBV2 and TRBJ1-2, is EPEVTQTPSHQVTQMGQEVILRCVPISNHLYFYWYRQILGQKVEFLVSFYNNEISEKSEIFDDQFSVERPDGSNFTLKIRSTKLEDSAMYFCASSSTTRSYGYTFGSGTRLTVV.

Worth noting for this clonotype: This may arise from a read error, as a much more abundant clone is one base away. This rearrangement joins TRBV5-1 to TRBJ2-5; no reliable D call. Germline V gene data show CDR1 as SGHRS and CDR2 as YFSETQ. The CDR3 contains 15 residues. CDR3 sequence reads: CAGSLAGTPQETQYF. The CDR3 nucleotides are TGCGCCGGCAGCTTGGCAGGAACTCCCCAAGAGACCCAGTACTTC.

This clonotype occurred a few times. This chain links TRBV6-5 with TRBJ2-1; TRBD2 might be the D (5 bases). V shed 10 bases and J shed 2 bases, with 9 bases lying between them. This CDR3 has 12 residues. Per germline, CDR1 MNHEY and CDR2 SVGAGI. CDR3 residues: CATRGTYNEQFF. The CDR3 DNA reads TGTGCCACCCGAGGGACCTACAATGAGCAGTTCTTC.

The rearrangement uses TRBV7-2 and TRBJ2-3; 9 bases line up with TRBD2. The CDR3 runs 13 residues. J lost 4 bases, V lost 8 bases, and 4 bases had no gene match. The germline V gene encodes CDR1 SGHTA and CDR2 FQGNSA. The CDR3 coding sequence is TGTGCCAGCGCGGGGGGGCTTCCAGATACGCAGTATTTT. Its translation is CASAGGLPDTQYF.

The genes are TRBV4-1 and TRBJ2-2; D not certain. Per germline, CDR1 MGHRA and CDR2 YSYEKL. Trimming removed 0 bases from V and 0 bases from J, with 11 bases in between. This CDR3 region has 17 residues. This CDR3 reads CASSQDRRSANTGELFF. The CDR3 DNA follows: TGCGCCAGCAGCCAAGATAGGCGGAGCGCGAACACCGGGGAGCTGTTTTTT.

This chain connects TRBV20-1 to TRBJ1-1; a weak D match, TRBD1 (5 bases). Trimming took off 8 bases at V and 1 base at J, with 11 bases between the two ends. The CDR3 sequence is 12 residues long. CDR1 is DFQATT and CDR2 is SNEGSKA in the germline V gene (reference sequence). CDR3 coding DNA: TGCAGTCTGTGGGGGAAGAACACTGAAGCTTTCTTT. It specifies CSLWGKNTEAFF.

The V call is TRBV3-1, the J call TRBJ2-3; a possible D gene is TRBD2 (6 bases). The ends were cut back, 0 bases at V and 1 base at J, with 14 bases in the middle. Germline V CDR1 and CDR2: LGHDT, YNNKEL (reference sequence). This CDR3 has 17 residues. This chain's CDR3 is CASSQDRGSGRTDTQYF. CDR3 DNA sequence: TGTGCCAGCAGCCAAGATCGGGGAAGCGGGCGCACAGATACGCAGTATTTT.

As regards this clonotype: One end of the junction fails to match germline, which may point to a read error. The V and J genes are TRBV3-1 and TRBJ1-2; tentative D call: TRBD1 (5 bases). Germline V gene data show CDR1 as LGHDT and CDR2 as YNNKEL (reference sequence). The CDR3 has 14 amino acids. CDR3 protein: CASRQERDNYGYTF. The CDR3 DNA is TGTGCCAGCAGACAAGAAAGGGACAACTATGGCTACACCTTC.

V is TRBV2 and J is TRBJ1-2, with TRBD1 as a possible D gene (5 bases). This CDR3 has 13 amino acids. V lost 7 bases to trimming and J lost 2 bases, with 11 bases between them. Germline V CDR1 and CDR2: SNHLY, FYNNEI. CDR3 in amino acids: CASNQGLNYGYTF. CDR3 DNA: TGTGCCAGCAACCAGGGACTAAACTATGGCTACACCTTC.

The gene calls are TRBV7-6 and TRBJ2-3; 8 bases match TRBD2. The CDR3 has 16 amino acids. V lost 2 bases, J lost 0 bases, and 4 bases stayed unmatched. Germline CDR1 is SGHVS and CDR2 is FNYEAQ. The CDR3 DNA reads TGTGCCAGCAGCTTACTTGGCGGGGGGAGCACAGATACGCAGTATTTT. Translating it yields CASSLLGGGSTDTQYF. The full variable domain, completed using reference TRBV7-6 and TRBJ2-3, is GAGVSQSPRYKVTKRGQDVALRCDPISGHVSLYWYRQALGQGPEFLTYFNYEAQQDKSGLPNDRFSAERPEGSISTLTIQRTEQRDSAMYRCASSLLGGGSTDTQYFGPGTRLTVL.

V is TRBV20-1 and J is TRBJ2-2, with 12 nucleotides matching TRBD2. CDR1 and CDR2 from the germline V gene are DFQATT and SNEGSKA (reference sequence). There are 16 residues in the CDR3. The V and J ends lost 5 bases and 8 bases, in that order; junction bases with no gene match: 12. DNA of the CDR3: TGCAGTGCTGTCCGCCTAGCGGGGGGGCCATTTGGGGAGCTGTTTTTT. This codes for CSAVRLAGGPFGELFF.

The chain couples TRBV6-5 to TRBJ2-3; 13 bases match TRBD2. Germline V gene data show CDR1 as MNHEY and CDR2 as SVGAGI. Trimming removed 2 bases from V and 4 bases from J; junction bases left unmatched: 9. The CDR3 contains 18 residues. CDR3 sequence: CASSYTNPGLAGPDTQYF. The CDR3 nucleotides are TGTGCCAGCAGTTACACTAACCCGGGACTAGCGGGACCAGATACGCAGTATTTT.

This clonotype was counted between two and nine times. The V call is TRBV6-1, the J call TRBJ2-1; 12 bases match TRBD2. Germline V gives CDR1 MNHNS, CDR2 SASEGT. The CDR3 runs to 17 residues. The ends lost 2 bases at V and 3 bases at J; junction bases unmatched: 5. The CDR3 here is CASSERTSGDYYNEQFF. CDR3 bases: TGTGCCAGCAGTGAAAGGACTAGCGGGGACTACTACAATGAGCAGTTCTTC.

The rearrangement uses TRBV13 and TRBJ1-2; 10 positions match TRBD1. V lost 4 bases to trimming and J lost 5 bases; unmatched junction nucleotides: 7. Germline V gene data show CDR1 as PRHDT and CDR2 as FYEKMQ (reference sequence). The CDR3 is 15 amino acids. DNA for the CDR3: TGTGCCAGCAGCTCCCGGACAGGGGGATTGTATGGCTACACCTTC. Translated: CASSSRTGGLYGYTF.

This clonotype has more than one count but fewer than ten. This chain joins TRBV29-1 and TRBJ1-2; TRBD1 might be the D (5 bases). Trimming cost V 6 bases and J 4 bases, with 18 bases left between them. The CDR3 contains 14 residues. Per the germline V gene, CDR1 is SQVTM and CDR2 is ANQGSEA. CDR3 bases: TGCAGCGTCGCACCAACAGGCTTGGGCTATGGCTACACCTTC. This sequence encodes CSVAPTGLGYGYTF.

This clonotype was seen repeatedly, ten times or more. The J gene is TRBJ2-3, the V gene TRBV29-1; unclear D gene. The CDR3 covers 11 residues. Per the germline V gene, CDR1 is SQVTM and CDR2 is ANQGSEA. Trimming removed 4 bases at V and 5 bases at J, with 7 bases between. In DNA, the CDR3 is TGCAGCGTTGGCCCCGGAGATACGCAGTATTTT. Protein: CSVGPGDTQYF.

V is TRBV3-1 and J is TRBJ1-2; D unclear. The CDR3 is made up of 14 amino acids. V was shortened by 3 bases and J by 5 bases, with 13 bases between the two germline ends. The germline V gene encodes CDR1 LGHDT and CDR2 YNNKEL (reference sequence). The CDR3 coding sequence is TGTGCCAGCAGCCATCCCGACGGGCGGTATGGCTACACCTTC. Amino acids: CASSHPDGRYGYTF.

The DNA of the CDR3 is TGTGCCAGCCGGCGGGAAGGAGCGGTAAACATTCAGTACTTC. As protein: CASRREGAVNIQYF. The rearrangement uses TRBV6-1 and TRBJ2-4, with D maybe TRBD2 (6 bases). Trimming took off 8 bases at V and 6 bases at J, with 17 bases between the two ends. From germline, CDR1 is MNHNS and CDR2 SASEGT. This CDR3 has 14 residues.

V usage is TRBV20-1 and J usage is TRBJ2-1; D is unresolved. V dropped 3 bases and J dropped 7 bases, with 22 bases sitting between them. CDR3 length: 16 residues. Per the germline V gene, CDR1 is DFQATT and CDR2 is SNEGSKA (reference sequence). The CDR3 here is CSARVLGPSFVNEQFF. The CDR3 DNA reads as TGCAGTGCTAGGGTCCTTGGACCCAGCTTTGTGAATGAGCAGTTCTTC.

This clonotype has more than one count but fewer than ten. A read error is possible here, since a much larger clone lies one base away. The chain uses TRBV2 and TRBJ2-7; no reliable D call. V was pared by 2 bases and J by 3 bases, with 5 bases between. The CDR3 is made up of 12 amino acids. CDR1 is SNHLY and CDR2 is FYNNEI in the germline V gene. CDR3 sequence (DNA): TGTGCCAGCAGTGAACAGGACTACGAGCAGTACTTC. Translating it yields CASSEQDYEQYF.

This clonotype appeared once. The V call is TRBV20-1, the J call TRBJ2-5; D is uncertain. Germline CDR1 DFQATT, CDR2 SNEGSKA (reference sequence). This CDR3 is 15 amino acids long. The V end lost 3 bases, the J end lost 11 bases, and 25 bases lay between the germline ends. CDR3 in amino acids: CSASLGPFAYNEQYF. CDR3 DNA sequence: TGCAGTGCTAGTTTAGGCCCTTTCGCTTACAATGAGCAGTACTTC.

The DNA of the CDR3 is TGCGCCAGCAGCCAAGTGCGCGGCCCGGTGGATGGCTACACCTTC. Translated: CASSQVRGPVDGYTF. The chain is built from TRBV4-1 and TRBJ1-2; no reliable D call. V gave up 1 base and J gave up 6 bases, with 15 bases separating them. The CDR3 runs 15 residues. Germline CDR1 MGHRA, CDR2 YSYEKL.

With respect to this clonotype: A read error may produce the germline difference seen at one junction end. The chain recombines TRBV4-2 with TRBJ1-2; no clear D gene. The germline V gene has CDR1 LGHNA and CDR2 YNFKEQ. CDR3 length: 12 amino acids. CDR3 amino acids: CASSQTDYGHTF. The CDR3 DNA sequence: TGTGCCAGCAGCCAAACGGATTATGGCCACACCTTC.